This entry describes one T cell receptor (beta chain). The record originates from a study of blood T cell repertoires in COVID-19. Here immunoSEQ multiplex PCR was the method, and the copy in TCRdb shows in-frame clones only, minus some. The table records roughly 180,000 clones, approximately 81% of them present only once. Seattle's cohort entered during active infection and was followed longitudinally. The sequencing input was peripheral blood. The clonotype was recovered from a woman between 50 and 59 years old with COVID-19, enrolled during active disease.

The CDR3 bases are TGCAGCGTCCTAGGAAGAATGAACACTGAAGCTTTCTTT. Amino acids: CSVLGRMNTEAFF. The V call is TRBV29-1, the J call TRBJ1-1; D call uncertain. CDR3 length: 13 amino acids. Germline V gives CDR1 SQVTM, CDR2 ANQGSEA. Trimming shortened V by 6 bases and J by 0 bases, and 11 bases separated the two germline ends.